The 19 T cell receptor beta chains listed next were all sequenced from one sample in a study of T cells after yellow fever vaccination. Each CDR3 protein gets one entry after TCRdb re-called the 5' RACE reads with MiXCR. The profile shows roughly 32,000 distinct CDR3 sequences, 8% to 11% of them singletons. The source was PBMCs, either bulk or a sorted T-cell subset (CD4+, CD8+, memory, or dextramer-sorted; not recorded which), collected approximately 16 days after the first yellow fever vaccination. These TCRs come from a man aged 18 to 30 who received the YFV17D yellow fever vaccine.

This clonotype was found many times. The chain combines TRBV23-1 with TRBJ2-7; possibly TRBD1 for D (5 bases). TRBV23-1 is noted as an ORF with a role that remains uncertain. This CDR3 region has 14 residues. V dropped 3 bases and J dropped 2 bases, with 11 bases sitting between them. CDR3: CASSQQGSPYEQYV. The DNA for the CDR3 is TGCGCCAGCAGTCAGCAGGGATCCCCCTACGAGCAGTACGTC.

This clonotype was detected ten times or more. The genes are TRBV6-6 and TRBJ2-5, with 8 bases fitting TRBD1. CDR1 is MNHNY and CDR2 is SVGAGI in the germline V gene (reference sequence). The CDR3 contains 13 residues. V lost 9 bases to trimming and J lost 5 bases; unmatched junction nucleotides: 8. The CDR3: CASTQGALETQYF. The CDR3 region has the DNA TGTGCCAGTACCCAGGGGGCGCTTGAGACCCAGTACTTC.

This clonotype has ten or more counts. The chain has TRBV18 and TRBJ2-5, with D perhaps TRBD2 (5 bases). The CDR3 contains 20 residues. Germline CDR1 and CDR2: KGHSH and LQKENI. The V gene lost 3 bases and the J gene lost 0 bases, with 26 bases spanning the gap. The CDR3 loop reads CASSPPPGRGFVGYQETQYF. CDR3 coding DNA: TGTGCCAGCTCACCTCCACCGGGCCGAGGGTTTGTGGGGTACCAAGAGACCCAGTACTTC.

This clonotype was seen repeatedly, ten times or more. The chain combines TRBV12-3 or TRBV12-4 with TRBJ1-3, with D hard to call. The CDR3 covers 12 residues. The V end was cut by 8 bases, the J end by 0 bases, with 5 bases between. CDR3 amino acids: CASGSSGNTIYF. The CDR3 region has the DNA TGTGCCAGCGGCAGCTCTGGAAACACCATATATTTT.

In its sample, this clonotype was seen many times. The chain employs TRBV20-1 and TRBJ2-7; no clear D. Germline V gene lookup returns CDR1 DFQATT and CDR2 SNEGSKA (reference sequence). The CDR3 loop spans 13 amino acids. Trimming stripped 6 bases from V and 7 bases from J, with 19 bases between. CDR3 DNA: TGCAGTGCCTTTGTACCCTATAAGGAGGAGCAGTACTTC. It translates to CSAFVPYKEEQYF.

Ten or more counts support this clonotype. The CDR3 DNA follows: TGTGCCAGCAGCGCCCGGGCGCAGGGCCTATCAAATGAGCAGTTCTTC. As protein: CASSARAQGLSNEQFF. The chain joins TRBV7-2 to TRBJ2-1; maybe TRBD1 (5 bases). The CDR3 sequence is 16 residues long. V gave up 5 bases and J gave up 7 bases, with 21 bases separating them. Germline V CDR1 and CDR2: SGHTA, FQGNSA.

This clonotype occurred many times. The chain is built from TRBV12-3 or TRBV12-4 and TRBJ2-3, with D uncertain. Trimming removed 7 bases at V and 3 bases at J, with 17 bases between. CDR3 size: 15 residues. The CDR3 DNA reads TGTGCCAGCACCTCGGACGCCCAGAGGACAGATACGCAGTATTTT. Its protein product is CASTSDAQRTDTQYF.

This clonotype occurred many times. This chain's CDR3 is CASSGGKWVQETQYF. CDR3 DNA sequence: TGTGCCAGCAGCGGAGGGAAGTGGGTTCAAGAGACCCAGTACTTC. The V call is TRBV27, the J call TRBJ2-5, with D possibly being TRBD2 (6 bases). Germline V CDR1 and CDR2: MNHEY, SMNVEV (reference sequence). Trimming removed 6 bases at V and 2 bases at J, with 16 bases between. This CDR3 is 15 amino acids long.

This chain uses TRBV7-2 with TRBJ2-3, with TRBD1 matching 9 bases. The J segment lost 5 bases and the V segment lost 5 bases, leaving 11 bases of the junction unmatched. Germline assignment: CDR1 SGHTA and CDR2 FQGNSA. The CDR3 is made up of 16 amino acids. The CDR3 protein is CASSPWGQGGGDTQYF. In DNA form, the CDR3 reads TGTGCCAGCAGCCCATGGGGACAGGGAGGGGGAGATACGCAGTATTTT. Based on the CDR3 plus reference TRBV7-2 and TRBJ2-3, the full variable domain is GAGVSQSPSNKVTEKGKDVELRCDPISGHTALYWYRQSLGQGLEFLIYFQGNSAPDKSGLPSDRFSAERTGGSVSTLTIQRTQQEDSAVYLCASSPWGQGGGDTQYFGPGTRLTVL.

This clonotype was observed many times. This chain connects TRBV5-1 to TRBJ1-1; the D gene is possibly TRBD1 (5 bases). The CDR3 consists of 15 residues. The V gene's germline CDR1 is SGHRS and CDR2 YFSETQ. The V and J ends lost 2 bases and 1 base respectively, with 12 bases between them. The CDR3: CASSFSGNGNTEAFF. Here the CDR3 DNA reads TGCGCCAGCAGCTTCTCAGGGAATGGGAACACTGAAGCTTTCTTT.

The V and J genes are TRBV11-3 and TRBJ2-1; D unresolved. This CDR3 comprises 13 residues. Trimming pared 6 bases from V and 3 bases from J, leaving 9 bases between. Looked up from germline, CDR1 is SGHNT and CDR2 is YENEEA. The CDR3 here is CASSLDNYNEQFF. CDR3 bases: TGTGCCAGCAGTCTCGACAACTACAATGAGCAGTTCTTC.

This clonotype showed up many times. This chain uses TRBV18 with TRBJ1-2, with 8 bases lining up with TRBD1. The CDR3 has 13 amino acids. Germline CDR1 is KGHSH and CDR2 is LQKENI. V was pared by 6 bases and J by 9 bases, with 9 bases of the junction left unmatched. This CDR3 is CASSQGQADSYTF. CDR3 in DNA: TGTGCCAGCTCCCAGGGACAGGCGGATAGCTACACCTTC.

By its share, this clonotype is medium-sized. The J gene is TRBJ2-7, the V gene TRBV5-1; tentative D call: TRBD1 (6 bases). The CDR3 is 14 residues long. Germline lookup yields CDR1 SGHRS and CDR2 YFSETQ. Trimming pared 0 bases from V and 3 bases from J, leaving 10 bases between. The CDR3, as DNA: TGCGCCAGCAGCTTGGAGGCAGGGGTCTACGAGCAGTACTTC. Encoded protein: CASSLEAGVYEQYF.

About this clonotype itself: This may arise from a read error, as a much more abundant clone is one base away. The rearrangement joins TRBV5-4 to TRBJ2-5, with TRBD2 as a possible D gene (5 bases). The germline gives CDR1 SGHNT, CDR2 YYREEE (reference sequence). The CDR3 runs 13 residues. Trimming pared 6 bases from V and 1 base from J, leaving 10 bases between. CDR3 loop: CASMREFQETQYF. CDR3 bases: TGTGCCAGCATGAGGGAGTTCCAAGAGACCCAGTACTTC.

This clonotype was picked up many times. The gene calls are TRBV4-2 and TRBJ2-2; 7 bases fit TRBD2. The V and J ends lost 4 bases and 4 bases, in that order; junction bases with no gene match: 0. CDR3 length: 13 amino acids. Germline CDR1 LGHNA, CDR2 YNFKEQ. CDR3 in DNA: TGTGCCAGCAGCCGGACTAGCACCGGGGAGCTGTTTTTT. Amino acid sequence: CASSRTSTGELFF.

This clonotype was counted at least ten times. The CDR3 loop is CASSLNRRETQYF. The CDR3 nucleotides read TGTGCCAGCAGTTTGAATAGGCGGGAGACCCAGTACTTC. The chain uses TRBV28 and TRBJ2-5; no firm D call. The CDR3 sequence is 13 residues long. The V and J ends lost 3 bases and 5 bases respectively, with 10 bases between them. In germline, CDR1 is MDHEN, CDR2 SYDVKM.

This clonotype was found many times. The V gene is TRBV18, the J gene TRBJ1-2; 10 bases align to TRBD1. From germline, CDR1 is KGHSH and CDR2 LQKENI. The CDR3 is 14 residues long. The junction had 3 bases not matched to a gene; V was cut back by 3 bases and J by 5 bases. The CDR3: CASSPWDRGYGYTF. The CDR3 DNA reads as TGTGCCAGCTCACCTTGGGACAGGGGATATGGCTACACCTTC.

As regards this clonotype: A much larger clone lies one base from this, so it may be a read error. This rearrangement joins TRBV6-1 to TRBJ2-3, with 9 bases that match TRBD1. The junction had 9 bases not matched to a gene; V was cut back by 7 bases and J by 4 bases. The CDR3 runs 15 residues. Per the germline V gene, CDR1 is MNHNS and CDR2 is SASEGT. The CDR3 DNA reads TGTGCCAGCACTGCGGGACAGGGCTGTGCAGATACGCAGTATTTT. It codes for CASTAGQGCADTQYF.

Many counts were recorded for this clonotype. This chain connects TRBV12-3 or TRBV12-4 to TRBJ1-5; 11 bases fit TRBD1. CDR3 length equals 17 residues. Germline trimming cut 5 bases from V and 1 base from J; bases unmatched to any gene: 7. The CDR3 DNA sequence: TGTGCCAGCAGTCCGGGACAGGGGGTGGAAAGCAATCAGCCCCAGCATTTT. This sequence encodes CASSPGQGVESNQPQHF.